This TCR beta chain was observed in a study of blood T cell repertoires in COVID-19. Study overall: The United States, Italy and Spain supplied acute and convalescent COVID-19 samples. Sources were T cells, B-cell-depleted T cells, or PBMCs; the material itself was cDNA or gDNA.

The germline V gene has CDR1 GTSNPN and CDR2 SVGIG (reference sequence). The V and J ends lost 1 base and 4 bases respectively, with 17 bases between them. The CDR3 spans 15 residues. Authors' analysis steps: Counts of nucleated cells, estimated from reference gene primer amplification, were obtained. The method was immunoSEQ multiplex PCR; TCRdb's version includes in-frame clones alone and lacks a portion of them. V, J and clone size are taken as reported in that table, and D and trimming were inferred from the DNA itself. Of around 120,000 clones listed, around 89% are singletons. Sequenced: peripheral blood. J is TRBJ2-7 and V is TRBV30, with a tentative D call TRBD1 (6 bases). The sequence came from an elderly woman with acute or convalescent COVID-19. The CDR3 coding sequence is TGTGCCTGGAGTGCGATGCCGGGACAACTATACGAGCAGTACTTC. Protein sequence: CAWSAMPGQLYEQYF.